The 26 T cell receptor beta chains in this list originate from one sample, sequenced in a study of shared T cell receptors in the human thymus. The assay was immunoSEQ multiplex PCR, and TCRdb's table has in-frame clones only and misses some. The sample has over 450,000 clones, 75% to 85% seen once. This same sample was also taken into another study, of human thymus T cells.

Sequencing input: thymocytes. Receptors were obtained from a boy under two years old with a congenital heart defect.

V and J are TRBV4-1 and TRBJ2-5; D is undetermined. Trimming shortened V by 0 bases and J by 5 bases, and 19 bases separated the two germline ends. The germline V gene has CDR1 MGHRA and CDR2 YSYEKL. The CDR3 covers 17 residues. CDR3 protein: CASSQEWSRHPPETQYF. The DNA for the CDR3 is TGCGCCAGCAGCCAAGAATGGTCGCGGCACCCTCCTGAGACCCAGTACTTC.

The rearrangement links TRBV28 to TRBJ1-2; D gene unclear. CDR3 length: 13 residues. Between the trimmed V and J ends, which lost 7 bases and 4 bases, there was a span of 13 bases. CDR1 and CDR2 from the germline V gene are MDHEN and SYDVKM. The CDR3 sequence is CASNGELTYGYTF. CDR3 bases: TGTGCCAGCAACGGCGAACTAACCTATGGCTACACCTTC.

The gene calls are TRBV5-1 and TRBJ2-2, with D possibly matching TRBD2 (6 bases). CDR1 and CDR2 (germline): SGHRS, YFSETQ. Trimming shortened V by 0 bases and J by 4 bases, and 16 bases separated the two germline ends. The CDR3 loop spans 17 amino acids. CDR3 sequence (DNA): TGCGCCAGCAGCTTGGCGACTAGAAGCGGTCTCACCGGGGAGCTGTTTTTT. It codes for CASSLATRSGLTGELFF.

The V gene is TRBV11-3, the J gene TRBJ2-6, with D possibly being TRBD2 (5 bases). CDR1 is SGHNT and CDR2 is YENEEA in the germline V gene. CDR3 size: 18 residues. Trimming removed 5 bases at V and 4 bases at J, with 21 bases between. CDR3 sequence (DNA): TGTGCCAGCAGCCGGCGCCGGGGTGGTGGGTCCGGGGCCAACGTCCTGACTTTC. This encodes CASSRRRGGGSGANVLTF.

The CDR3 nucleotides read TGTGCCACGGGGGGGCTGGGTGGAGAGACCCAGTACTTC. Amino acids: CATGGLGGETQYF. This sequence joins TRBV6-1 and TRBJ2-5; 8 positions agree with TRBD2. The J segment lost 4 bases and the V segment lost 10 bases, leaving 8 bases of the junction unmatched. The CDR3 extends over 13 amino acids. Germline lookup yields CDR1 MNHNS and CDR2 SASEGT.

This chain connects TRBV4-1 to TRBJ2-7; D perhaps matches TRBD2 (6 bases). V was clipped by 0 bases and J by 2 bases, with 11 bases between them. The V gene's germline CDR1 is MGHRA and CDR2 YSYEKL. The length of the CDR3 is 15 residues. The DNA for the CDR3 is TGCGCCAGCAGCCAAGATTCGGGGGATCCCTACGAGCAGTACTTC. Protein sequence: CASSQDSGDPYEQYF.

The chain uses TRBV6-1 and TRBJ2-6; D is unresolved. The CDR3 consists of 14 residues. The germline CDR1 and CDR2 sequences are MNHNS and SASEGT. V lost 6 bases, J lost 0 bases, and 6 bases lay in between. The CDR3 coding sequence is TGTGCCAGCAGAGGAGTCTCTGGGGCCAACGTCCTGACTTTC. It specifies CASRGVSGANVLTF.

This clone was seen once. The chain combines TRBV15 with TRBJ1-2, with D maybe TRBD1 (5 bases). This CDR3 has 16 residues. With 5 bases removed from V and 3 bases from J, the gap between germline ends came to 19 bases. Germline CDR1 and CDR2: LNHNV and YYDKDF (reference sequence). Here the CDR3 DNA reads TGTGCCACCAGCCCGCACACCACAGGTGAATACTATGGCTACACCTTC. Amino acids: CATSPHTTGEYYGYTF. The complete variable domain, with remaining parts taken from reference TRBV15 and TRBJ1-2, reads DAMVIQNPRYQVTQFGKPVTLSCSQTLNHNVMYWYQQKSSQAPKLLFHYYDKDFNNEADTPDNFQSRRPNTSFCFLDIRSPGLGDTAMYLCATSPHTTGEYYGYTFGSGTRLTVV.

The V call is TRBV2, the J call TRBJ2-3; 7 bases match TRBD1. CDR3 length: 20 amino acids. Germline assignment: CDR1 SNHLY and CDR2 FYNNEI. V shed 5 bases and J 3 bases; nucleotides not matched to a gene: 23. CDR3 in DNA: TGTGCCAGCAGTCCCCCCCCTAATGACAGGGACGGGCAAGTTACAGATACGCAGTATTTT. This sequence encodes CASSPPPNDRDGQVTDTQYF.

On this clone itself: The same CDR3 arises from other DNA sequences in this sample as well. The rearrangement joins TRBV4-3 to TRBJ1-5; the D is unclear. Germline CDR1 and CDR2: LGHNA and YSLEER. V lost 0 bases, J lost 7 bases, and 10 bases lay in between. The CDR3 has 14 residues. The CDR3 spells CASSQDRGGQPQHF. The CDR3 nucleotides read TGCGCCAGCAGCCAAGACCGGGGTGGGCAGCCCCAGCATTTT.

This clone has just one count. The V and J genes are TRBV27 and TRBJ2-5, with TRBD1 matching over 7 bases. CDR1 MNHEY and CDR2 SMNVEV come from the germline V gene (reference sequence). V dropped 6 bases and J dropped 5; count of bases not matched to a gene: 21. This CDR3 has 18 amino acids. The CDR3 region has the DNA TGTGCCAGCAGACGAAAGGTTACTCCGTCGACAGGGTGGGAGACCCAGTACTTC. Translation: CASRRKVTPSTGWETQYF.

This clone was observed a few times. The gene calls are TRBV29-1 and TRBJ1-1, with TRBD1 matching over 7 bases. Germline V gene data show CDR1 as SQVTM and CDR2 as ANQGSEA. J gave up 3 bases and V 0 bases, and 10 bases lay outside the gene matches. This CDR3 is 16 amino acids long. This CDR3 reads CSVEDRPQGWYTEAFF. CDR3 nucleotide sequence: TGCAGCGTTGAAGACCGCCCACAGGGGTGGTACACTGAAGCTTTCTTT.

The chain combines TRBV5-8 with TRBJ2-1; 9 bases align to TRBD2. Germline V gene sequence: CDR1 SGHTS, CDR2 YDEGEE. V trimming: 7 bases; J trimming: 0 bases; junction bases outside the gene matches: 8. The CDR3 is 16 residues long. For the CDR3, the DNA is TGTGCCAGCGGGGTGGGAGCGGGAGGCTCCTACAATGAGCAGTTCTTC. The encoded protein is CASGVGAGGSYNEQFF.

The CDR3 bases are TGTGCCAGCAGCCCGGTTCGCGGGAGCTCCTACGAGCAGTACTTC. Protein product: CASSPVRGSSYEQYF. The chain recombines TRBV5-4 with TRBJ2-7; 7 nucleotides line up with TRBD2. CDR1 and CDR2 (germline): SGHNT, YYREEE (reference sequence). The CDR3 is 15 amino acids. Trimming at V came to 4 bases and at J to 0 bases, leaving 7 bases not matched to a gene.

This clone was seen a handful of times. CDR3 residues: CASSQDIPSGTPYEQYF. CDR3 nucleotides: TGTGCCAGCAGCCAAGATATCCCGAGCGGGACTCCCTACGAGCAGTACTTC. The chain combines TRBV4-2 with TRBJ2-7, with 7 bases matching TRBD2. The V gene's germline CDR1 is LGHNA and CDR2 YNFKEQ. The CDR3 spans 17 residues. Trimming took 0 bases from V and 2 from J; bases not matched to a gene: 10.

The chain links TRBV27 to TRBJ1-4; 7 bases map to TRBD1. Germline values: CDR1 MNHEY, CDR2 SMNVEV (reference sequence). The V and J ends lost 2 bases and 8 bases, in that order; junction bases with no gene match: 8. The CDR3 runs 15 residues. The CDR3 sequence: CASSLTGRGREKLFF. The CDR3 DNA reads as TGTGCCAGCAGTTTAACCGGTAGGGGGCGAGAAAAACTGTTTTTT.

This clone occurred once. The chain employs TRBV28 and TRBJ2-7; D might be TRBD2 (6 bases). The length of the CDR3 is 15 residues. Deletions cut 3 bases from V and 6 bases from J, with 18 bases between. Germline loops: CDR1 MDHEN, CDR2 SYDVKM. The CDR3 nucleotides read TGTGCCAGCAGTTTCTACGGGGGAGCTTCATCCGAGCAGTACTTC. Protein product: CASSFYGGASSEQYF.

V usage is TRBV27 and J usage is TRBJ2-7; TRBD1 matches 10 bases. CDR1 MNHEY and CDR2 SMNVEV come from the germline V gene (reference sequence). The CDR3 is 15 amino acids. Trimming removed 6 bases from V and 7 bases from J; junction bases left unmatched: 12. CDR3 sequence (DNA): TGTGCCAGCAGCCTTAAGGGGACAGGGGAGGGGGAGCAGTACTTC. Amino acid sequence: CASSLKGTGEGEQYF.

The rearrangement links TRBV30 to TRBJ1-3; 7 bases map to TRBD1. The CDR3 length is 13 residues. V gave up 2 bases and J gave up 4 bases; unmatched junction bases: 2. Germline V lookup: CDR1 GTSNPN, CDR2 SVGIG (reference sequence). For the CDR3, the DNA is TGTGCCTGGAGTCCGGACAGGGGAAACACCATATATTTT. Protein product: CAWSPDRGNTIYF.

The V call is TRBV19, the J call TRBJ2-7; possibly TRBD2 for D (6 bases). The germline V gene has CDR1 LNHDA and CDR2 SQIVND (reference sequence). The V and J ends lost 6 bases and 2 bases respectively, with 17 bases between them. The CDR3 sequence is 15 residues long. The CDR3 sequence: CASSPSSVIPYEQYF. The CDR3, as DNA: TGTGCCAGTAGCCCCTCTAGCGTGATTCCCTACGAGCAGTACTTC.

The genes are TRBV5-1 and TRBJ2-7; 7 nucleotides match TRBD2. CDR1 and CDR2 from the germline V gene are SGHRS and YFSETQ. V lost 4 bases, J lost 5 bases, and 6 bases stayed unmatched. The CDR3 has 13 amino acids. Here the CDR3 reads CASSAVRGDEQYF. CDR3 DNA: TGCGCCAGCAGCGCAGTTCGGGGGGACGAGCAGTACTTC. Full variable domain (rest looked up from reference TRBV5-1 and TRBJ2-7): KAGVTQTPRYLIKTRGQQVTLSCSPISGHRSVSWYQQTPGQGLQFLFEYFSETQRNKGNFPGRFSGRQFSNSRSEMNVSTLELGDSALYLCASSAVRGDEQYFGPGTRLTVT.

This chain connects TRBV7-9 to TRBJ2-4, with D unresolved. Germline-derived CDR1 and CDR2 are SEHNR and FQNEAQ (reference sequence). The CDR3 totals 16 residues. Trimming took off 4 bases at V and 0 bases at J, with 13 bases between the two ends. CDR3 in amino acids: CASSYIPQKAKNIQYF. The CDR3 DNA sequence: TGTGCCAGCAGCTACATCCCACAGAAAGCCAAAAACATTCAGTACTTC.

The rearrangement uses TRBV5-6 and TRBJ2-5, with D possibly matching TRBD1 (5 bases). CDR1 and CDR2 from the germline V gene are SGHDT and YYEEEE. Trimming left V 1 base short and J 5 bases short, with 15 bases between. The CDR3 has 15 residues. CDR3 amino acids: CASSLTQGRYETQYF. CDR3 DNA sequence: TGTGCCAGCAGCTTGACCCAGGGTCGGTACGAGACCCAGTACTTC.

The chain combines TRBV15 with TRBJ2-6, with TRBD1 matching 7 bases. The junction had 13 bases not matched to a gene; V was cut back by 8 bases and J by 0 bases. CDR3 length equals 18 residues. Germline lookup yields CDR1 LNHNV and CDR2 YYDKDF (reference sequence). CDR3 sequence (DNA): TGTGCCACCTCAGGGGGACAACCCAGGAGCTCTGGGGCCAACGTCCTGACTTTC. Translating it yields CATSGGQPRSSGANVLTF.

The genes are TRBV28 and TRBJ1-1; TRBD1 aligns across 8 bases. V trimming: 5 bases; J trimming: 1 base; junction bases outside the gene matches: 12. The CDR3 has 17 amino acids. Germline V gene sequence: CDR1 MDHEN, CDR2 SYDVKM. The CDR3 reads CASSPGQGAHANTEAFF. CDR3 bases: TGTGCCAGCAGTCCTGGGCAGGGGGCTCATGCGAACACTGAAGCTTTCTTT.

J is TRBJ2-5 and V is TRBV5-1; 10 positions agree with TRBD1. Losses at the gene ends were 0 bases for V and 7 bases for J; bases not matched to a gene: 3. Germline assignment: CDR1 SGHRS and CDR2 YFSETQ. This CDR3 is built from 14 residues. In DNA form, the CDR3 reads TGCGCCAGCAGCTTGGGACAGGGGGCTGGGACCCAGTACTTC. It is translated as CASSLGQGAGTQYF.